These 3 T cell receptor beta chains were all obtained from the same sample, sequenced in a study of T cell clonality in common variable immunodeficiency. Study results and limitations: Common variable immunodeficiency TCR beta sequences reportedly had fewer deletions and N-nucleotide insertions.

TCRdb's table, derived via immunoSEQ multiplex PCR, lists solely in-frame clones and lacks some. The sample presents around 40,000 clones, none singletons. Their antigen targets remain unknown. Sequenced: peripheral blood mononuclear cells. These receptors came from a human donor with common variable immunodeficiency.

Comments on this clone: From the germline J gene comes the end of the CDR3, since the read stops 3 residues before it. The chain uses TRBV19 and TRBJ2-5, with 13 bases matching TRBD2. The CDR3 is made up of 16 amino acids. Trimming took 6 bases from V and 3 from J; bases not matched to a gene: 7. Germline V gene lookup returns CDR1 LNHDA and CDR2 SQIVND (reference sequence). The CDR3 region is CASSVTSGGAKETQYF. The CDR3 bases that were read are TGTGCCAGTAGCGTTACTAGCGGGGGGGCGAAAGAGACC.

On this clone: One junction end disagrees with the germline gene, perhaps due to a read error. The read ends 3 residues before the CDR3 terminus; that terminus is restored from the germline J gene. The chain joins TRBV7-6 to TRBJ1-6, with D unresolved. CDR3 length: 14 residues. Germline V CDR1 and CDR2: SGHVS, FNYEAQ. The part of the CDR3 DNA that was read is TGTGCCAGCAGCTTAGTAGGGTTCAATTCAACC. Amino acid sequence: CASSLVGFNST. The full CDR3 protein is CASSLVGFNSTLHF.

About this clone itself: The CDR3 end is not reached by the read, which stops 3 residues before it; the germline J gene fills it in. V is TRBV7-6 and J is TRBJ2-3, with D possibly matching TRBD2 (5 bases). Trimming left V 4 bases short and J 4 bases short, with 12 bases between. CDR1 is SGHVS, CDR2 FNYEAQ, per germline. The length of the CDR3 is 14 residues. CDR3 bases read: TGTGCCAGCAGCTCCCGAGAGGGCCCAGATACG. Its protein is CASSSREGPDT. The entire CDR3 reads CASSSREGPDTQYF.